Below, 31 T cell receptor beta chains from the same sample are listed, as sequenced in a study of beta chain features in type 1 diabetes. The study's findings and limits: Type 1 diabetes patients had TCRB CDR3s that were shorter (moderately but significantly so) in all four CD4+ subsets.

What these receptors recognize is not known. Expressed TCRB transcripts were sequenced because the isolated RNA had all been reverse transcribed beforehand. Assay: immunoSEQ multiplex PCR; the TCRdb copy retains only in-frame clones and omits some. Altogether 600,000 to 750,000 clones are present, around 12% being singletons, with the ten largest covering approximately 0.11%. The source material was naive CD4+ T cells from blood. These receptors originate from a man aged 30 to 39 with type 1 diabetes.

This clone was picked up a small number of times. The chain is built from TRBV11-2 and TRBJ2-5; 15 nucleotides line up with TRBD2. The CDR3 has 15 residues. With V trimmed by 5 bases and J by 6 bases, 4 bases remained unmatched. Germline lookup yields CDR1 SGHAT and CDR2 FQNNGV. This CDR3 reads CASSNGLAGGKTQYF. The CDR3, as DNA: TGTGCCAGCAGCAATGGACTAGCGGGGGGGAAGACCCAGTACTTC.

V is TRBV4-2 and J is TRBJ1-2; possible D gene TRBD1, 6 bases. The germline V gene has CDR1 LGHNA and CDR2 YNFKEQ. This CDR3 region has 15 residues. The V and J ends lost 5 bases and 2 bases respectively, with 15 bases between them. Written as DNA, the CDR3 is TGTGCCAGCAGCGCTGAACAGGGATCCAACTATGGCTACACCTTC. Translating gives CASSAEQGSNYGYTF.

This clone was counted only a few times. J is TRBJ2-3 and V is TRBV28, with 10 bases that match TRBD2. CDR3 length: 14 amino acids. Trimming took 9 bases from V and 5 from J; bases not matched to a gene: 8. Germline V CDR1 and CDR2: MDHEN, SYDVKM. The CDR3 DNA follows: TGTGCCAGTAATAGCGGGGGGCAGAGAGATACGCAGTATTTT. It encodes CASNSGGQRDTQYF.

V usage is TRBV9 and J usage is TRBJ2-5; 7 bases are a match to TRBD2. The germline V gene encodes CDR1 SGDLS and CDR2 YYNGEE. V trimming: 3 bases; J trimming: 2 bases; junction bases outside the gene matches: 13. This CDR3 has 17 amino acids. The CDR3 nucleotides are TGTGCCAGCAGCGGGCAGCGGGGATACGGGGGGCAAGAGACCCAGTACTTC. Translated, it gives CASSGQRGYGGQETQYF.

The rearrangement links TRBV6-5 to TRBJ2-3, with 8 bases matching TRBD2. The CDR3 has 15 residues. The V and J ends lost 6 bases and 1 base, in that order; junction bases with no gene match: 6. Germline-derived CDR1 and CDR2 are MNHEY and SVGAGI. The CDR3 spells CASRSTSEGTDTQYF. CDR3 DNA sequence: TGTGCCAGCAGATCGACTAGCGAAGGCACAGATACGCAGTATTTT.

In this sample, this clone turned up a few times. The chain combines TRBV6-6 with TRBJ2-5; D not resolved. From germline, CDR1 is MNHNY and CDR2 SVGAGI (reference sequence). The CDR3 spans 10 residues. This CDR3 is CAYGWETQYF. In DNA, the CDR3 is TGTGCTTATGGTTGGGAGACCCAGTACTTC.

With respect to this clone: The same CDR3 also results from other DNA sequences found in this sample. The V call is TRBV7-9, the J call TRBJ2-2; tentatively, D is TRBD2 (6 bases). Trimming removed 5 bases from V and 2 bases from J, with 15 bases in between. This CDR3 is 16 amino acids long. The germline gives CDR1 SEHNR, CDR2 FQNEAQ (reference sequence). In DNA form, the CDR3 reads TGTGCCAGCAGCCCCCGGGGAGGAGCAAACACCGGGGAGCTGTTTTTT. As protein: CASSPRGGANTGELFF. Full variable domain (remainder filled in from reference TRBV7-9 and TRBJ2-2): DTGVSQNPRHKITKRGQNVTFRCDPISEHNRLYWYRQTLGQGPEFLTYFQNEAQLEKSRLLSDRFSAERPKGSFSTLEIQRTEQGDSAMYLCASSPRGGANTGELFFGEGSRLTVL.

This clone has a handful of counts. The chain couples TRBV7-2 to TRBJ1-3; 7 positions match TRBD1. The CDR3 spans 16 residues. J was trimmed by 0 bases and V by 1 base; bases with no gene match: 3. The V gene's germline CDR1 is SGHTA and CDR2 FQGNSA. The CDR3: CASSLVGQSSGNTIYF. CDR3 sequence (DNA): TGTGCCAGCAGCTTAGTGGGACAGAGCTCTGGAAACACCATATATTTT. The complete variable domain, with remaining parts taken from reference TRBV7-2 and TRBJ1-3, reads GAGVSQSPSNKVTEKGKDVELRCDPISGHTALYWYRQSLGQGLEFLIYFQGNSAPDKSGLPSDRFSAERTGGSVSTLTIQRTQQEDSAVYLCASSLVGQSSGNTIYFGEGSWLTVV.

This clone occurred a few times. The chain carries TRBV5-4 and TRBJ1-2, with a tentative D call TRBD1 (6 bases). Germline assignment: CDR1 SGHNT and CDR2 YYREEE (reference sequence). The CDR3 is 15 residues long. Trimming cost V 3 bases and J 0 bases, with 12 bases left between them. Written as DNA, the CDR3 is TGTGCCAGCAGCTCCCCTTCAGGGGCTAACTATGGCTACACCTTC. It is translated as CASSSPSGANYGYTF.

The chain is built from TRBV5-6 and TRBJ1-1; D remains unclear. V lost 0 bases, J lost 7 bases, and 13 bases lay in between. The CDR3 is made up of 14 amino acids. The germline CDR1 and CDR2 sequences are SGHDT and YYEEEE. The CDR3 coding sequence is TGTGCCAGCAGCTTGGTACCCGATGCGGGTGAAGCTTTCTTT. Encoded protein: CASSLVPDAGEAFF.

This clone appeared a few times. V usage is TRBV18 and J usage is TRBJ2-7, with 7 bases aligning to TRBD1. The trim removed 3 bases at V and 3 bases at J, leaving 2 bases unmatched. The CDR3 runs 13 residues. Germline loops: CDR1 KGHSH, CDR2 LQKENI. In DNA, the CDR3 is TGTGCCAGCTCACCTCAGGGGGTCTACGAGCAGTACTTC. Its translation is CASSPQGVYEQYF.

The chain combines TRBV9 with TRBJ2-5; D is perhaps TRBD2 (6 bases). Trimming shortened V by 0 bases and J by 2 bases, and 11 bases separated the two germline ends. Germline V gene data show CDR1 as SGDLS and CDR2 as YYNGEE. The length of the CDR3 is 15 residues. CDR3 sequence (DNA): TGTGCCAGCAGCGTAGCCCCTAGCGAACAAGAGACCCAGTACTTC. This encodes CASSVAPSEQETQYF. Full variable domain (rest looked up from reference TRBV9 and TRBJ2-5): DSGVTQTPKHLITATGQRVTLRCSPRSGDLSVYWYQQSLDQGLQFLIQYYNGEERAKGNILERFSAQQFPDLHSELNLSSLELGDSALYFCASSVAPSEQETQYFGPGTRLLVL.

This clone was detected only a few times. This chain uses TRBV14 with TRBJ2-7, with unresolved D. The CDR3 is 12 residues long. Germline CDR1 reads SGHDN; CDR2 reads FVKESK. Trimming stripped 5 bases from V and 5 bases from J, with 10 bases between. For the CDR3, the DNA is TGTGCCAGCAGCTCCAGGTTCCACGAGCAGTACTTC. Amino acids: CASSSRFHEQYF.

The rearrangement joins TRBV29-1 to TRBJ2-1; 9 bases fit TRBD1. Per germline, CDR1 SQVTM and CDR2 ANQGSEA. The V gene end was trimmed by 7 bases and the J gene end by 2 bases; junction bases not matched to a gene: 9. The CDR3 is 15 amino acids. CDR3 sequence: CSANRGRGTYNEQFF. DNA of the CDR3: TGCAGCGCCAACAGGGGGCGCGGAACCTACAATGAGCAGTTCTTC.

This chain joins TRBV4-3 and TRBJ2-3; D is possibly TRBD2 (5 bases). Trimming shortened V by 0 bases and J by 6 bases, and 16 bases separated the two germline ends. The CDR3 consists of 16 residues. Germline V gene data show CDR1 as LGHNA and CDR2 as YSLEER. The CDR3 protein is CASSQDLFDYSDTQYF. The CDR3 DNA is TGCGCCAGCAGCCAAGATCTCTTTGACTACAGTGATACGCAGTATTTT.

This chain joins TRBV9 and TRBJ2-7, with 9 bases aligning to TRBD1. Germline V gene data show CDR1 as SGDLS and CDR2 as YYNGEE. The CDR3 covers 14 residues. V lost 4 bases and J lost 3; bases outside the gene matches: 5. The CDR3: CASSRGTGRYEQYF. Here the CDR3 DNA reads TGTGCCAGCAGCAGGGGGACAGGGCGCTACGAGCAGTACTTC.

The chain employs TRBV5-4 and TRBJ2-7, with D maybe TRBD1 (6 bases). CDR1 SGHNT and CDR2 YYREEE come from the germline V gene (reference sequence). The CDR3 spans 13 residues. Trimming shortened V by 5 bases and J by 5 bases, and 14 bases separated the two germline ends. The CDR3, as DNA: TGTGCCAGCAGATTGATCGGGGACAACGAGCAGTACTTC. This sequence encodes CASRLIGDNEQYF.

The chain has TRBV7-7 and TRBJ2-5; tentative D call: TRBD1 (6 bases). The length of the CDR3 is 16 residues. CDR1 is SSHAT and CDR2 is FNYEAQ in the germline V gene (reference sequence). Trimming left V 4 bases short and J 3 bases short, with 18 bases between. CDR3 in amino acids: CASSSGPSPGEETQYF. CDR3 nucleotides: TGTGCCAGCAGCTCCGGGCCGTCCCCAGGGGAAGAGACCCAGTACTTC.

This clone was observed a few times. The chain joins TRBV18 to TRBJ2-2, with a tentative D call TRBD2 (6 bases). The CDR3 runs to 16 residues. Trimming shortened V by 0 bases and J by 2 bases, and 10 bases separated the two germline ends. Per the germline V gene, CDR1 is KGHSH and CDR2 is LQKENI. The CDR3 here is CASSPPNGGNTGELFF. For the CDR3, the DNA is TGTGCCAGCTCACCACCGAACGGGGGTAACACCGGGGAGCTGTTTTTT.

The chain has TRBV11-3 and TRBJ2-2; D is unclear. The CDR3 spans 13 residues. CDR1 and CDR2 from the germline V gene are SGHNT and YENEEA. V was shortened by 5 bases and J by 2 bases, with 6 bases between the two germline ends. CDR3 residues: CASSGVNTGELFF. CDR3 nucleotide sequence: TGTGCCAGCAGCGGGGTAAACACCGGGGAGCTGTTTTTT.

The chain is built from TRBV13 and TRBJ2-7, with a tentative D call TRBD2 (6 bases). CDR1 and CDR2 from the germline V gene are PRHDT and FYEKMQ (reference sequence). V was pared by 6 bases and J by 0 bases, with 24 bases between. The length of the CDR3 is 18 residues. CDR3 sequence reads: CASSYWGRRDSSSYEQYF. For the CDR3, the DNA is TGTGCCAGCAGTTATTGGGGCCGGCGGGACTCAAGCTCCTACGAGCAGTACTTC.

This clone has more than one count but fewer than ten. The chain carries TRBV29-1 and TRBJ2-1, with 9 nucleotides matching TRBD1. The ends lost 0 bases at V and 4 bases at J; junction bases unmatched: 7. Per the germline V gene, CDR1 is SQVTM and CDR2 is ANQGSEA. The CDR3 is 16 amino acids. CDR3 DNA sequence: TGCAGCGTTGAAGATCGCGGACAGGGGCTTTACAATGAGCAGTTCTTC. It encodes CSVEDRGQGLYNEQFF.

This clone turned up a few times. V and J are TRBV7-6 and TRBJ1-5; D is uncertain. Trimming stripped 5 bases from V and 6 bases from J, with 14 bases between. The CDR3 extends over 14 amino acids. Germline CDR1 is SGHVS and CDR2 is FNYEAQ. CDR3 nucleotide sequence: TGTGCCAGCAGCCCGGATCAGACGAGTCAGCCCCAGCATTTT. This translates into CASSPDQTSQPQHF.

The chain links TRBV19 to TRBJ1-5; 11 nucleotides match TRBD1. V shed 4 bases, J shed 6 bases, and the junction held 8 bases outside the gene matches. The length of the CDR3 is 16 residues. Germline values: CDR1 LNHDA, CDR2 SQIVND (reference sequence). This CDR3 reads CASSTTRTGGGQPQHF. The CDR3 DNA is TGTGCCAGTAGTACTACCCGGACAGGGGGCGGTCAGCCCCAGCATTTT.

The rearrangement links TRBV11-2 to TRBJ2-5; possible D gene TRBD1, 5 bases. Trimming pared 1 base from V and 2 bases from J, leaving 14 bases between. CDR3 size: 16 residues. Germline lookup yields CDR1 SGHAT and CDR2 FQNNGV. The CDR3 is CASSLVIQGNQETQYF. In nucleotides, the CDR3 is TGTGCCAGCAGCTTAGTAATCCAGGGAAATCAAGAGACCCAGTACTTC.

The CDR3 reads CSYSRTSGGNNEQFF. In nucleotides, the CDR3 is TGCAGCTACTCTCGGACTAGCGGGGGAAACAATGAGCAGTTCTTC. The genes are TRBV29-1 and TRBJ2-1, with 13 bases fitting TRBD2. The CDR3 is made up of 15 amino acids. CDR1 and CDR2 (germline): SQVTM, ANQGSEA. J lost 5 bases, V lost 8 bases, and 9 bases had no gene match.

The chain has TRBV28 and TRBJ2-3; 11 bases map to TRBD2. Germline-derived CDR1 and CDR2 are MDHEN and SYDVKM. With 5 bases clipped from V and 2 bases from J, the junction kept 6 bases outside the gene matches. The CDR3 extends over 16 amino acids. The DNA for the CDR3 is TGTGCCAGCAGTCCGAGACTAGCGGGGACCACAGATACGCAGTATTTT. The encoded protein is CASSPRLAGTTDTQYF. Supplemented by reference TRBV28 and TRBJ2-3, the full variable domain reads DVKVTQSSRYLVKRTGEKVFLECVQDMDHENMFWYRQDPGLGLRLIYFSYDVKMKEKGDIPEGYSVSREKKERFSLILESASTNQTSMYLCASSPRLAGTTDTQYFGPGTRLTVL.

This clone turned up a few times. The rearrangement links TRBV7-6 to TRBJ1-5; TRBD1 is a possible D gene (5 bases). This CDR3 region has 14 residues. V dropped 3 bases and J dropped 2 bases, with 8 bases sitting between them. The germline V gene has CDR1 SGHVS and CDR2 FNYEAQ. This chain's CDR3 is CASSLQGGNQPQHF. The CDR3 DNA follows: TGTGCCAGCAGCTTGCAGGGAGGCAATCAGCCCCAGCATTTT.

The J gene is TRBJ1-6, the V gene TRBV6-1; the match to TRBD1 covers 8 bases. J was trimmed by 8 bases and V by 4 bases; bases with no gene match: 7. Germline assignment: CDR1 MNHNS and CDR2 SASEGT. The CDR3 covers 15 residues. DNA for the CDR3: TGTGCCAGCAGTGTCGTCGAGACAGGGGATTCACCCCTCCACTTT. It encodes CASSVVETGDSPLHF.

The chain recombines TRBV7-9 with TRBJ2-5; tentatively, D is TRBD2 (5 bases). This CDR3 contains 12 residues. The V end lost 6 bases, the J end lost 5 bases, and 10 bases lay between the germline ends. Germline CDR1 SEHNR, CDR2 FQNEAQ (reference sequence). This CDR3 reads CASRAGGETQYF. Written as DNA, the CDR3 is TGTGCCAGCAGAGCAGGAGGTGAGACCCAGTACTTC.

The chain recombines TRBV6-1 with TRBJ2-3; D remains unclear. The CDR3 totals 14 residues. CDR1 and CDR2 (germline): MNHNS, SASEGT. V was trimmed by 6 bases and J by 3 bases, leaving 13 bases between them. CDR3 region: CASRSIPATDTQYF. The CDR3 DNA is TGTGCCAGCAGGAGTATCCCCGCGACAGATACGCAGTATTTT.